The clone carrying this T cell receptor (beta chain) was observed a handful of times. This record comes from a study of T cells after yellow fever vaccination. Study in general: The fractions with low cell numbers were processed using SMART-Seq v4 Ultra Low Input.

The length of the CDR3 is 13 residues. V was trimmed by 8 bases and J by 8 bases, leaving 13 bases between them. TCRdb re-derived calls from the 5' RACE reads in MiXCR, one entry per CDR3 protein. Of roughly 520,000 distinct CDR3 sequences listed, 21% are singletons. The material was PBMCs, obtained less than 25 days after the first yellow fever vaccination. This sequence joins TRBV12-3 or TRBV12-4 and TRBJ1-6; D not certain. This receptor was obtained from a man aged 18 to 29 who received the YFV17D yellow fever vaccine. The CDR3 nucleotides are TGTGCCAGCCAGGATAGGTCCTATTCACCCCTCCACTTT. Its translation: CASQDRSYSPLHF.